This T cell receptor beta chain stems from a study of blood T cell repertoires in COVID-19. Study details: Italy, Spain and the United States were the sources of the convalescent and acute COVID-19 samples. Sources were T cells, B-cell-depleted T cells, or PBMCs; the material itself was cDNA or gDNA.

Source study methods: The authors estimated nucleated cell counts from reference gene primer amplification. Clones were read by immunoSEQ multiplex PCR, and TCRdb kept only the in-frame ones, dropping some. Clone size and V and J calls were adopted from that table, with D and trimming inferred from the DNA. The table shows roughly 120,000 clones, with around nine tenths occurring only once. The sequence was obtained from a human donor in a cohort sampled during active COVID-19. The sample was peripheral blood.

Here the CDR3 DNA reads TGTGCCAGCAGCCAAGTAACAGCGGGAGGTAGCACAGATACGCAGTATTTT. This codes for CASSQVTAGGSTDTQYF. V usage is TRBV4-2 and J usage is TRBJ2-3; 9 nucleotides line up with TRBD2. CDR3 length: 17 amino acids. Germline-derived CDR1 and CDR2 are LGHNA and YNFKEQ. V was clipped by 1 base and J by 0 bases; unmatched bases: 5.